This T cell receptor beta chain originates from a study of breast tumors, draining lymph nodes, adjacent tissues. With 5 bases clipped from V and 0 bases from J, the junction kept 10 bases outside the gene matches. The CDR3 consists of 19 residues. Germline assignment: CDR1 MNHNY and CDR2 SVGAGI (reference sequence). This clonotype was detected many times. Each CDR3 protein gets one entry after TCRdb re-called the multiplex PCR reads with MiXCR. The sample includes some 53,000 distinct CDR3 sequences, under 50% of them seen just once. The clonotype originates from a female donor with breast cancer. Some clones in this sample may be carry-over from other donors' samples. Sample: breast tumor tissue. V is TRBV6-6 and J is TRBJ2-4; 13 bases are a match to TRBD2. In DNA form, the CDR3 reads TGTGCCAGCAGTCCGGGCGGACTAGCGGGAGCCGGAGCCAAAAACATTCAGTACTTC. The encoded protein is CASSPGGLAGAGAKNIQYF.